This T cell receptor beta chain comes out of a study of blood T cell repertoires in COVID-19. For the study at large: Sites across the United States, Italy and Spain contributed samples from acute and convalescent COVID-19. T cells, B-cell-depleted T cells, or PBMCs provided the cDNA or gDNA that served as material.

Germline V CDR1 and CDR2: SEHNR, FQNEAQ (reference sequence). V dropped 1 base and J dropped 3; count of bases not matched to a gene: 1. The CDR3 totals 15 residues. Original processing notes: Scientists estimated how many nucleated cells there were by amplifying reference gene primers. The data were produced by immunoSEQ multiplex PCR, yet TCRdb's version contains in-frame clones alone and is incomplete. V, J and clone size derive from that table, while D and trimming were established from the DNA sequence. Here the sample spans around 150,000 clones, approximately 88% being singletons. The V and J genes are TRBV7-9 and TRBJ2-1; 9 bases align to TRBD2. This receptor was identified in a human donor in a cohort sampled during active COVID-19. The sequenced material came from peripheral blood. CDR3 sequence reads: CASSLVLAGYNEQFF. The CDR3 DNA follows: TGTGCCAGCAGCTTAGTACTAGCGGGCTACAATGAGCAGTTCTTC.